These 18 T cell receptor beta chains were all obtained from the same sample, sequenced in a study of blood T cell repertoires in COVID-19. Repertoires were generated with immunoSEQ multiplex PCR, while TCRdb's copy carries only in-frame clones and drops some. The data hold approximately 100,000 clones, with roughly 86% observed a single time. The specimen was peripheral blood. These receptors originate from a human donor in a cohort sampled during active COVID-19.

The CDR3 here is CAWSPGLGLQETQYF. DNA for the CDR3: TGTGCCTGGAGCCCGGGACTAGGCCTCCAAGAGACCCAGTACTTC. The chain employs TRBV30 and TRBJ2-5, with TRBD2 matching 8 bases. This CDR3 comprises 15 residues. The germline V gene encodes CDR1 GTSNPN and CDR2 SVGIG (reference sequence). V shed 3 bases, J shed 1 base, and the junction held 7 bases outside the gene matches.

The chain recombines TRBV7-3 with TRBJ2-7; D unresolved. V lost 5 bases to trimming and J lost 3 bases, with 11 bases between them. Germline V CDR1 and CDR2: SGHTA, FQGTGA. The CDR3 runs 13 residues. DNA for the CDR3: TGTGCCAGCAGCCTCGACATGAACTACGAGCAGTACTTC. Translation: CASSLDMNYEQYF. Full variable domain (rest looked up from reference TRBV7-3 and TRBJ2-7): GAGVSQTPSNKVTEKGKYVELRCDPISGHTALYWYRQSLGQGPEFLIYFQGTGAADDSGLPNDRFFAVRPEGSVSTLKIQRTERGDSAVYLCASSLDMNYEQYFGPGTRLTVT.

The rearrangement joins TRBV19 to TRBJ1-5, with 8 positions matching TRBD1. Germline V CDR1 and CDR2: LNHDA, SQIVND (reference sequence). The CDR3 sequence is 15 residues long. Trimming cost V 0 bases and J 2 bases; bases outside gene matches: 0. The CDR3 sequence is CASSIEGQGNQPQHF. Here the CDR3 DNA reads TGTGCCAGTAGTATAGAGGGACAGGGCAATCAGCCCCAGCATTTT.

This sequence joins TRBV27 and TRBJ2-7; 7 positions match TRBD1. CDR1 MNHEY and CDR2 SMNVEV come from the germline V gene (reference sequence). The junction had 4 bases not matched to a gene; V was cut back by 5 bases and J by 0 bases. The CDR3 is made up of 14 amino acids. The CDR3 DNA follows: TGTGCCAGCAGTAAGGACAGGAACTCCTACGAGCAGTACTTC. Its translation: CASSKDRNSYEQYF.

J is TRBJ1-3 and V is TRBV6-5; tentatively, D is TRBD1 (6 bases). Trimming shortened V by 4 bases and J by 0 bases, and 13 bases separated the two germline ends. The CDR3 contains 16 residues. The germline V gene encodes CDR1 MNHEY and CDR2 SVGAGI. CDR3 region: CASSLQGASSGNTIYF. The CDR3 DNA sequence: TGTGCCAGCAGTTTACAGGGAGCTAGCTCTGGAAACACCATATATTTT.

The chain couples TRBV11-3 to TRBJ2-3; D possibly corresponds to TRBD2 (5 bases). Trimming removed 1 base from V and 6 bases from J, with 11 bases in between. The CDR3 has 14 residues. From germline, CDR1 is SGHNT and CDR2 YENEEA. The chain's CDR3 is CASSLAGSMDTQYF. The CDR3 coding sequence is TGTGCCAGCAGCTTAGCGGGGTCGATGGATACGCAGTATTTT.

In this sample, this clone turned up once. V and J are TRBV28 and TRBJ1-2; D possibly corresponds to TRBD1 (5 bases). This CDR3 comprises 12 residues. V was trimmed by 6 bases and J by 13 bases, leaving 18 bases between them. CDR1 is MDHEN, CDR2 SYDVKM, per germline. The CDR3 reads CASRTSGYPSTF. The DNA of the CDR3 is TGTGCCAGCAGGACCTCAGGGTACCCCTCCACCTTC.

On this clone: An end of the junction does not agree with germline; a read error may underlie this. This sequence joins TRBV7-3 and TRBJ2-7; D is possibly TRBD2 (5 bases). CDR3 length equals 13 residues. Germline CDR1 SGHTA, CDR2 FQGTGA. Here the CDR3 reads CASSLTPADGLSF. CDR3 bases: TGTGCCAGCAGCTTAACCCCGGCAGACGGACTTTCTTTC.

The chain couples TRBV9 to TRBJ1-6, with 7 bases matching TRBD1. CDR1 SGDLS and CDR2 YYNGEE come from the germline V gene. The junction had 12 bases not matched to a gene; V was cut back by 4 bases and J by 5 bases. The CDR3 is 17 amino acids. For the CDR3, the DNA is TGTGCCAGCAGCTACTCTGTAGGACAGGACCATAATTCACCCCTCCACTTT. Its protein product is CASSYSVGQDHNSPLHF.

V and J are TRBV6-4 and TRBJ2-2; D might be TRBD1 (5 bases). The CDR3 covers 16 residues. Trimming took 2 bases from V and 0 from J, leaving 10 bases between them. CDR1 and CDR2 from the germline V gene are MRHNA and SNTAGT. CDR3 sequence reads: CASSDTGNANTGELFF. In nucleotides, the CDR3 is TGTGCCAGCAGTGACACAGGAAACGCGAACACCGGGGAGCTGTTTTTT.

This clone appeared a single time. In DNA, the CDR3 is TGTGCCAGCAGACAGGGGGCACGCTACGAGCAGTACTTC. Translation: CASRQGARYEQYF. V is TRBV28 and J is TRBJ2-7; TRBD1 matches at 9 bases. This CDR3 has 13 amino acids. The J segment lost 3 bases and the V segment lost 6 bases, leaving 3 bases of the junction unmatched. Germline CDR1 is MDHEN and CDR2 is SYDVKM. The complete variable domain, with remaining parts taken from reference TRBV28 and TRBJ2-7, reads DVKVTQSSRYLVKRTGEKVFLECVQDMDHENMFWYRQDPGLGLRLIYFSYDVKMKEKGDIPEGYSVSREKKERFSLILESASTNQTSMYLCASRQGARYEQYFGPGTRLTVT.

This rearrangement joins TRBV7-9 to TRBJ1-6, with 8 bases fitting TRBD1. This CDR3 spans 19 amino acids. V was pared by 0 bases and J by 7 bases, with 14 bases of the junction left unmatched. Per the germline V gene, CDR1 is SEHNR and CDR2 is FQNEAQ (reference sequence). The CDR3 coding sequence is TGTGCCAGCAGCTTAGCCGCTTACGGGACAGGTCCTTGGAATTCACCCCTCCACTTT. As protein: CASSLAAYGTGPWNSPLHF.

With regard to this clone: This same CDR3 is encoded by further DNA sequences in the sample. The J gene is TRBJ2-7, the V gene TRBV10-3; 7 positions match TRBD1. The J segment lost 0 bases and the V segment lost 6 bases, leaving 11 bases of the junction unmatched. The CDR3 totals 16 residues. CDR1 and CDR2 from the germline V gene are ENHRY and SYGVKD. CDR3 sequence (DNA): TGTGCCATCAGCGACGTAAGGACAGGCAACTCCTACGAGCAGTACTTC. It encodes CAISDVRTGNSYEQYF.

The genes are TRBV5-5 and TRBJ2-7; 8 bases line up with TRBD1. This CDR3 contains 17 residues. The V and J ends lost 0 bases and 0 bases, in that order; junction bases with no gene match: 8. The germline CDR1 and CDR2 sequences are SGHKS and YYEKEE (reference sequence). The CDR3 DNA sequence: TGTGCCAGCAGCTTGGCCAGGGGGCGATATTACTCCTACGAGCAGTACTTC. Protein sequence: CASSLARGRYYSYEQYF. Drawing the rest from reference TRBV5-5 and TRBJ2-7, the complete variable domain is DAGVTQSPTHLIKTRGQQVTLRCSPISGHKSVSWYQQVLGQGPQFIFQYYEKEERGRGNFPDRFSARQFPNYSSELNVNALLLGDSALYLCASSLARGRYYSYEQYFGPGTRLTVT.

The chain couples TRBV15 to TRBJ2-7, with 9 nucleotides matching TRBD1. The length of the CDR3 is 15 residues. The germline CDR1 and CDR2 sequences are LNHNV and YYDKDF (reference sequence). The V gene end was trimmed by 4 bases and the J gene end by 6 bases; junction bases not matched to a gene: 10. This chain's CDR3 is CATSTSGTGIGEQYF. The CDR3, as DNA: TGTGCCACCAGCACCTCCGGGACAGGGATTGGCGAGCAGTACTTC.

This clone was counted only a few times. V usage is TRBV6-5 and J usage is TRBJ2-2; 8 bases map to TRBD1. V lost 1 base to trimming and J lost 5 bases; unmatched junction nucleotides: 6. This CDR3 comprises 16 residues. Germline V gene sequence: CDR1 MNHEY, CDR2 SVGAGI. The CDR3 sequence is CASSYLAGGGTGELFF. DNA for the CDR3: TGTGCCAGCAGTTACTTGGCAGGGGGCGGTACCGGGGAGCTGTTTTTT.

The chain joins TRBV11-2 to TRBJ1-2; TRBD1 aligns across 7 bases. The V segment lost 4 bases and the J segment 8 bases; nucleotides outside the gene matches: 7. Germline assignment: CDR1 SGHAT and CDR2 FQNNGV. This CDR3 spans 13 amino acids. The CDR3 DNA reads TGTGCCAGCAGCTGGGGACAGCCGCTCGGCTACACCTTC. It is translated as CASSWGQPLGYTF.

The chain employs TRBV27 and TRBJ1-4; 8 nucleotides line up with TRBD1. There are 15 residues in the CDR3. Trimming took 5 bases from V and 7 from J; bases not matched to a gene: 9. CDR1 is MNHEY, CDR2 SMNVEV, per germline (reference sequence). The CDR3 DNA reads TGTGCCAGCAGTAGACAGGGGCTGGAAGGTGAAAAACTGTTTTTT. Translated: CASSRQGLEGEKLFF.